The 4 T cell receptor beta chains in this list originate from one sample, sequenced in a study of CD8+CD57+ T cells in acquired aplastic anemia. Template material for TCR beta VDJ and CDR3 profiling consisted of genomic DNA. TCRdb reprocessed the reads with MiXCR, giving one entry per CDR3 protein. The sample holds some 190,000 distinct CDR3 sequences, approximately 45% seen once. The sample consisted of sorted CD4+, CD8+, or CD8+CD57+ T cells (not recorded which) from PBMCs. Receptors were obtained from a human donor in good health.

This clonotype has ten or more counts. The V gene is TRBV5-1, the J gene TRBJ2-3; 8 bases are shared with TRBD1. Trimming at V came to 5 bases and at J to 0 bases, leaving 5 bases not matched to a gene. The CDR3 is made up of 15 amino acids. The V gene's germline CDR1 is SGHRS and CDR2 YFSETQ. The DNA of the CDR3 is TGCGCCAGCAGAACGGGGACAGGTAGCACAGATACGCAGTATTTT. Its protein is CASRTGTGSTDTQYF.

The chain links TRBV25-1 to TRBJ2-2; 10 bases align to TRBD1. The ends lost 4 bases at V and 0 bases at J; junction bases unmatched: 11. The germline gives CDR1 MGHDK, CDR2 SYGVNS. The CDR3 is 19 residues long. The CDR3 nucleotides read TGTGCCAGCAGTGGATACCGGGACAGGGGCCCCCCGAACACCGGGGAGCTGTTTTTT. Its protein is CASSGYRDRGPPNTGELFF. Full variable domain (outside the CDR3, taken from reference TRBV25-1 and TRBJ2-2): EADIYQTPRYLVIGTGKKITLECSQTMGHDKMYWYQQDPGMELHLIHYSYGVNSTEKGDLSSESTVSRIRTEHFPLTLESARPSHTSQYLCASSGYRDRGPPNTGELFFGEGSRLTVL.

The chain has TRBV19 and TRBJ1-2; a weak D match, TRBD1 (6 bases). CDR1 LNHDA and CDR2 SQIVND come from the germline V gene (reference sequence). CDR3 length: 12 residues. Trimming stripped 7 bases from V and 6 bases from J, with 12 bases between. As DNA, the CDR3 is TGTGCCAGTACGGAAGGGGGTAATGGCTACACCTTC. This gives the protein CASTEGGNGYTF. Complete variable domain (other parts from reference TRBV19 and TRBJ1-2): DGGITQSPKYLFRKEGQNVTLSCEQNLNHDAMYWYRQDPGQGLRLIYYSQIVNDFQKGDIAEGYSVSREKKESFPLTVTSAQKNPTAFYLCASTEGGNGYTFGSGTRLTVV.

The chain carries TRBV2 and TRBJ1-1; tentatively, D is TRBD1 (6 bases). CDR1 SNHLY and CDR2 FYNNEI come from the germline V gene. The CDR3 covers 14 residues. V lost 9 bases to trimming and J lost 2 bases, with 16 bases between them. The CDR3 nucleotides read TGTGCCAGTCAGGGGAGGGGTTATAACACTGAAGCTTTCTTT. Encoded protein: CASQGRGYNTEAFF.